What follows are 9 T cell receptor beta chains derived from one specimen sequenced in a study of blood T cell repertoires in COVID-19. The protocol was immunoSEQ multiplex PCR, while the TCRdb copy is restricted to in-frame clones and leaves out a portion. The table includes roughly 180,000 clones, over 75% detected once. The sequencing sample was made of peripheral blood. These receptors came from a man aged 60 to 75 who had recovered from COVID-19.

The chain recombines TRBV7-3 with TRBJ1-1; maybe TRBD1 (6 bases). The CDR3 spans 14 residues. V shed 6 bases and J shed 1 base, with 12 bases lying between them. Germline V gives CDR1 SGHTA, CDR2 FQGTGA. The CDR3 loop reads CASSKAGENTEAFF. The DNA of the CDR3 is TGTGCCAGCAGTAAGGCAGGGGAGAACACTGAAGCTTTCTTT.

The V call is TRBV19, the J call TRBJ1-5, with TRBD1 matching over 7 bases. Germline CDR1 reads LNHDA; CDR2 reads SQIVND (reference sequence). The V gene end was trimmed by 5 bases and the J gene end by 4 bases; junction bases not matched to a gene: 11. CDR3 size: 16 residues. In nucleotides, the CDR3 is TGTGCCAGTAGTTTTACCCGGACAGGCGGGAATCAGCCCCAGCATTTT. The encoded protein is CASSFTRTGGNQPQHF.

The rearrangement uses TRBV18 and TRBJ1-2; 10 bases map to TRBD1. Germline CDR1 is KGHSH and CDR2 is LQKENI. The V and J ends lost 5 bases and 6 bases, in that order; junction bases with no gene match: 12. The CDR3 consists of 16 residues. The CDR3 sequence: CASSSQAGQGVDGYTF. CDR3 nucleotide sequence: TGTGCCAGCTCATCCCAGGCCGGACAGGGGGTGGATGGCTACACCTTC.

This clone was seen only a few times. This chain joins TRBV6-6 and TRBJ1-2; the match to TRBD1 covers 9 bases. CDR3 length: 16 amino acids. The germline V gene encodes CDR1 MNHNY and CDR2 SVGAGI (reference sequence). After removal of 4 bases from V and 4 bases from J, the junction contained 10 bases not matched to a gene. The CDR3 nucleotides read TGTGCCAGCAGTTCGGACAGGGGAGGGGATGGCTATGGCTACACCTTC. Its protein product is CASSSDRGGDGYGYTF.

The chain employs TRBV7-9 and TRBJ1-4; D remains unclear. Germline-derived CDR1 and CDR2 are SEHNR and FQNEAQ (reference sequence). Trimming took off 0 bases at V and 8 bases at J, with 7 bases between the two ends. This CDR3 is built from 13 residues. CDR3 region: CASSLASQEKLFF. The CDR3 DNA is TGTGCCAGCAGCTTAGCGTCCCAGGAAAAACTGTTTTTT.

The chain is built from TRBV5-1 and TRBJ1-1, with 9 bases identical to TRBD1. The CDR3 sequence is 15 residues long. V lost 3 bases, J lost 0 bases, and 3 bases stayed unmatched. CDR1 and CDR2 from the germline V gene are SGHRS and YFSETQ. CDR3 DNA: TGCGCCAGCAGCTGGACAGGGGACATGAACACTGAAGCTTTCTTT. This translates into CASSWTGDMNTEAFF.

J is TRBJ1-2 and V is TRBV19; TRBD1 might be the D (6 bases). The germline CDR1 and CDR2 sequences are LNHDA and SQIVND (reference sequence). The CDR3 is 14 amino acids. Between the trimmed V and J ends, which lost 5 bases and 2 bases, there was a span of 12 bases. The CDR3 spells CASSLDSQNYGYTF. Here the CDR3 DNA reads TGTGCCAGTAGTTTGGACAGCCAAAACTATGGCTACACCTTC.

The chain carries TRBV6-1 and TRBJ1-5; D possibly corresponds to TRBD1 (6 bases). CDR3 length: 16 amino acids. The V end lost 1 base, the J end lost 0 bases, and 10 bases lay between the germline ends. The germline CDR1 and CDR2 sequences are MNHNS and SASEGT. The CDR3 reads CASSEGRGYSNQPQHF. Here the CDR3 DNA reads TGTGCCAGCAGTGAAGGCAGGGGTTATAGCAATCAGCCCCAGCATTTT.

The chain uses TRBV18 and TRBJ2-5, with 7 bases aligning to TRBD1. From germline, CDR1 is KGHSH and CDR2 LQKENI. There are 16 residues in the CDR3. J was trimmed by 7 bases and V by 3 bases; bases with no gene match: 14. In DNA form, the CDR3 reads TGTGCCAGCTCACCCCTAGAGCCGGGACAGTGGGGGACCCAGTACTTC. Protein: CASSPLEPGQWGTQYF. The full variable domain, rest sourced from reference TRBV18 and TRBJ2-5, is NAGVMQNPRHLVRRRGQEARLRCSPMKGHSHVYWYRQLPEEGLKFMVYLQKENIIDESGMPKERFSAEFPKEGPSILRIQQVVRGDSAAYFCASSPLEPGQWGTQYFGPGTRLLVL.